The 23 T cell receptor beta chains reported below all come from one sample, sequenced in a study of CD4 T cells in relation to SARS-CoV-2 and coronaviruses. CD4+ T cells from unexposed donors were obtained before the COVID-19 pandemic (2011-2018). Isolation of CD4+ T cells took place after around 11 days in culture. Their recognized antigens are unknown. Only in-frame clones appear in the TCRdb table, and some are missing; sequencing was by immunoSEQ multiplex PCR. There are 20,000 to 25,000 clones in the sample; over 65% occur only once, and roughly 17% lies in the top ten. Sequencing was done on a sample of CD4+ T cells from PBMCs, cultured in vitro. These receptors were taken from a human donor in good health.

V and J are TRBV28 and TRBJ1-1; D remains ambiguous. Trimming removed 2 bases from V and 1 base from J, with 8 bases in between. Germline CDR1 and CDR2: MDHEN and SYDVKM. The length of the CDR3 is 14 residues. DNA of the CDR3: TGTGCCAGCAGTTTAGAGTACAGGAACACTGAAGCTTTCTTT. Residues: CASSLEYRNTEAFF.

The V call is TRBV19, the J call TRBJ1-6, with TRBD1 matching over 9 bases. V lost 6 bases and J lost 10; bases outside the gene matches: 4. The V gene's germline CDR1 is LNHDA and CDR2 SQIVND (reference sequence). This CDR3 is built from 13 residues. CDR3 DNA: TGTGCCAGTAGCACGACAGGGGGATCACCCCTCCACTTT. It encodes CASSTTGGSPLHF.

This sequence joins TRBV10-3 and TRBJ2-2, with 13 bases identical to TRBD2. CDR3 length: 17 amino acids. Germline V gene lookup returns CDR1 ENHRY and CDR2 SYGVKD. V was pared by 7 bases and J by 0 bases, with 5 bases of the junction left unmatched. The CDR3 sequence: CAINTGLAGPNTGELFF. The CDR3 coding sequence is TGTGCCATCAATACGGGACTAGCGGGGCCGAACACCGGGGAGCTGTTTTTT.

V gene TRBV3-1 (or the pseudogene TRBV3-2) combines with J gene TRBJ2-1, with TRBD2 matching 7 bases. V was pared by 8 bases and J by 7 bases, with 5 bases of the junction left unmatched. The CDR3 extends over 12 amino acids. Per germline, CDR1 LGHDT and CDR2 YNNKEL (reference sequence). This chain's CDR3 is CASGGGSNEQFF. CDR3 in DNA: TGTGCCAGCGGGGGGGGTAGTAATGAGCAGTTCTTC.

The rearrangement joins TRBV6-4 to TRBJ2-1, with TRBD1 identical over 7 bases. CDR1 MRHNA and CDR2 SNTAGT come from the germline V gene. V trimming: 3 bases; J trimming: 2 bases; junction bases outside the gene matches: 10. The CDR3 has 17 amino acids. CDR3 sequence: CASSENFKGQTYNEQFF. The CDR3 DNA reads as TGTGCCAGCAGTGAGAATTTTAAGGGACAGACCTACAATGAGCAGTTCTTC.

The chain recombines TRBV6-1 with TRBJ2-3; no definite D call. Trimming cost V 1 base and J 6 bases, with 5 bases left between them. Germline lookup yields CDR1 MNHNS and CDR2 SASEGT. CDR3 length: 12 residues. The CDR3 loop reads CASSEVGDTQYF. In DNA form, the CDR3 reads TGTGCCAGCAGTGAAGTGGGGGATACGCAGTATTTT.

CDR3 loop: CASSQGGGSSYNEQFF. Written as DNA, the CDR3 is TGCGCCAGCAGCCAAGGGGGGGGAAGCTCCTACAATGAGCAGTTCTTC. The chain employs TRBV4-1 and TRBJ2-1; 7 positions agree with TRBD2. CDR1 and CDR2 from the germline V gene are MGHRA and YSYEKL. The V gene end was trimmed by 1 base and the J gene end by 0 bases; junction bases not matched to a gene: 3. The CDR3 runs 16 residues.

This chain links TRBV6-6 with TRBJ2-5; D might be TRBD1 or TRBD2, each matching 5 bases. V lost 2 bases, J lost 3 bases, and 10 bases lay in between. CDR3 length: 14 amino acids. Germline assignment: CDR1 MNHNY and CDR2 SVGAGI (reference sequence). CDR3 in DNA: TGTGCCAGCAGTTACAGGGACGAGAAAGAGACCCAGTACTTC. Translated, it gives CASSYRDEKETQYF.

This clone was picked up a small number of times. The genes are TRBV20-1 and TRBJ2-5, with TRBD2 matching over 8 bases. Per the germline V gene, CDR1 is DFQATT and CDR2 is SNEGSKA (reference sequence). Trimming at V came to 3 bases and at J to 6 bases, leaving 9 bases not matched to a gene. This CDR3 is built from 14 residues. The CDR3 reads CSASSPGGAKTQYF. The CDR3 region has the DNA TGCAGTGCTAGTAGTCCCGGGGGGGCAAAGACCCAGTACTTC.

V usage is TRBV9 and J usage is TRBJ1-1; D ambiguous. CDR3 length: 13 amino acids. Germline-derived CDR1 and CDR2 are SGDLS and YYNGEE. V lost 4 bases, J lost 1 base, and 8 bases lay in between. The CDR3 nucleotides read TGTGCCAGCAGCCCCTCTACGAACACTGAAGCTTTCTTT. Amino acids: CASSPSTNTEAFF.

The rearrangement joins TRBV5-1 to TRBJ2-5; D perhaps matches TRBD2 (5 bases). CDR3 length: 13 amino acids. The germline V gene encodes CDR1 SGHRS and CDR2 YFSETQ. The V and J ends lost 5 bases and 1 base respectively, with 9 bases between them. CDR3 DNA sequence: TGCGCCAGCAGTACAAGCGGCCAAGAGACCCAGTACTTC. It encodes CASSTSGQETQYF.

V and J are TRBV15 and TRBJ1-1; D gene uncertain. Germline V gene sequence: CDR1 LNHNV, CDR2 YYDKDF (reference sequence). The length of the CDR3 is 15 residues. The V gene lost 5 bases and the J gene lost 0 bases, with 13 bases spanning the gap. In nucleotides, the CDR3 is TGTGCCACCAGCCGTGGCGGCTCAATGAACACTGAAGCTTTCTTT. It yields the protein CATSRGGSMNTEAFF.

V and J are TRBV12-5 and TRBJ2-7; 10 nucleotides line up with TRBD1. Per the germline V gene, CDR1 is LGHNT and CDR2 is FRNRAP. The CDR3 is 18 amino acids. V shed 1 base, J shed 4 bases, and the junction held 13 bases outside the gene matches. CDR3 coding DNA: TGTGCTAGTGGTTTGGAGTTAGTCCGGGACAGGGGCCCTTACGAGCAGTACTTC. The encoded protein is CASGLELVRDRGPYEQYF.

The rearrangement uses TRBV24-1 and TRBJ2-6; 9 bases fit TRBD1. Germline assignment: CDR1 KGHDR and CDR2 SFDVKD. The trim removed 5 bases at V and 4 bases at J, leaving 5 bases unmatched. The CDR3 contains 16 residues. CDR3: CATSGTGASGANVLTF. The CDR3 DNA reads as TGTGCCACCAGTGGGACAGGGGCTTCCGGGGCCAACGTCCTGACTTTC.

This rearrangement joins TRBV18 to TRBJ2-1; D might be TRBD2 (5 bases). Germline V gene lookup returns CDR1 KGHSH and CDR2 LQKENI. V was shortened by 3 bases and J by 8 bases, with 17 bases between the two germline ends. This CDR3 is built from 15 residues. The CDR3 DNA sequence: TGTGCCAGCTCACCGGGTACAGAGGGTGTCGATGAGCAGTTCTTC. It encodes CASSPGTEGVDEQFF.

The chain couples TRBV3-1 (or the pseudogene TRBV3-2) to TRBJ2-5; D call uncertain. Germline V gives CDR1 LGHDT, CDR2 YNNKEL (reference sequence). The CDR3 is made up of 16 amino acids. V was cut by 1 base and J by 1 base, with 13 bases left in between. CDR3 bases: TGTGCCAGCAGCCAAGGATTATCTGGCACCCAAGAGACCCAGTACTTC. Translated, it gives CASSQGLSGTQETQYF.

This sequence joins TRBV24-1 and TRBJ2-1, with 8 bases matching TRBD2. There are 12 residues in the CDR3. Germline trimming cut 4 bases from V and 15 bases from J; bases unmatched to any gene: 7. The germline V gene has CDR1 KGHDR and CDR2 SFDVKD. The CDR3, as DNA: TGTGCCACCAGTGAATCCGGGACTAGGGTGTTCTTC. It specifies CATSESGTRVFF.

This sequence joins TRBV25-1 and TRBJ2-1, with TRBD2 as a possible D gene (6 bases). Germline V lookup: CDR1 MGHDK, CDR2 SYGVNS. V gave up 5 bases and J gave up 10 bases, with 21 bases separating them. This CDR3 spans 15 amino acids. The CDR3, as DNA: TGTGCCAGCAGTCAAATGGACTACCCGCAACAAGAGCAGTTCTTC. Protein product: CASSQMDYPQQEQFF. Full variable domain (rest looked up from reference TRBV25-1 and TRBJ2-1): EADIYQTPRYLVIGTGKKITLECSQTMGHDKMYWYQQDPGMELHLIHYSYGVNSTEKGDLSSESTVSRIRTEHFPLTLESARPSHTSQYLCASSQMDYPQQEQFFGPGTRLTVL.

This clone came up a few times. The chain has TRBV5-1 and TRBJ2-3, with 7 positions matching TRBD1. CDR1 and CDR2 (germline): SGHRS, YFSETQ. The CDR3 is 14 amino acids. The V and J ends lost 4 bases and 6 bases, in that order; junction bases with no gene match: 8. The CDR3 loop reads CASSPGTVMDTQYF. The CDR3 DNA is TGCGCCAGCAGCCCAGGGACAGTAATGGATACGCAGTATTTT.

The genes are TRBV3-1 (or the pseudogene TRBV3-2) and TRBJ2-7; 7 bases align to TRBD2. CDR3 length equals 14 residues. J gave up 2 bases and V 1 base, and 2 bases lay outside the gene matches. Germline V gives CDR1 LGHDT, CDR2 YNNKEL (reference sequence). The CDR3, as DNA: TGTGCCAGCAGCCAAGCGGGAGGCCCCTACGAGCAGTACTTC. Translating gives CASSQAGGPYEQYF.

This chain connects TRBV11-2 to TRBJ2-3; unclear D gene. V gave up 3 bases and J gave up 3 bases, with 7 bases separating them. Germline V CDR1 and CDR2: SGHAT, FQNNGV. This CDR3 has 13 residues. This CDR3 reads CASSFQETDTQYF. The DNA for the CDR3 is TGTGCCAGCAGCTTCCAGGAGACAGATACGCAGTATTTT.

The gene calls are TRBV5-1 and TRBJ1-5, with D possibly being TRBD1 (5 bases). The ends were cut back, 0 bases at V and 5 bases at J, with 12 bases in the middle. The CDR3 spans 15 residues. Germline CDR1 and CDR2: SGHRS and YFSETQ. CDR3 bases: TGCGCCAGCAGCTTGGAGGGAGGGGTGCATCAGCCCCAGCATTTT. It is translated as CASSLEGGVHQPQHF.

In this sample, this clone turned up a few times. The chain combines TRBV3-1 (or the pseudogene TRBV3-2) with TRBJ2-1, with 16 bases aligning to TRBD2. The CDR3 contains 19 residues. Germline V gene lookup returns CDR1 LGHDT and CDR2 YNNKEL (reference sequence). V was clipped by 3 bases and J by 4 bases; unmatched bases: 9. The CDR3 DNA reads TGTGCCAGCAGCCATCACGGGACTAGCGGGAGGGGAGAATACAATGAGCAGTTCTTC. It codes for CASSHHGTSGRGEYNEQFF.